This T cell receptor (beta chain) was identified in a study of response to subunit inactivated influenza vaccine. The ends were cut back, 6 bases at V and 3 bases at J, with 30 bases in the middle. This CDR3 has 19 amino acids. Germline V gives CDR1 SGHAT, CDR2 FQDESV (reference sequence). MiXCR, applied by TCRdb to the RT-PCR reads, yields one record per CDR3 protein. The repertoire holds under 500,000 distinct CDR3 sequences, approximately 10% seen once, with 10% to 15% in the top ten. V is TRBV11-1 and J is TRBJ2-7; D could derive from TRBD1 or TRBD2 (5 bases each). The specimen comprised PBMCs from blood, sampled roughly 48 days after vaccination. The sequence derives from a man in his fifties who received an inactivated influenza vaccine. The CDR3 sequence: CASRDHGRGQIKSGYEQYF. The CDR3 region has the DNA TGTGCCAGCAGAGATCACGGACGGGGCCAGATTAAATCCGGCTACGAGCAGTACTTC.